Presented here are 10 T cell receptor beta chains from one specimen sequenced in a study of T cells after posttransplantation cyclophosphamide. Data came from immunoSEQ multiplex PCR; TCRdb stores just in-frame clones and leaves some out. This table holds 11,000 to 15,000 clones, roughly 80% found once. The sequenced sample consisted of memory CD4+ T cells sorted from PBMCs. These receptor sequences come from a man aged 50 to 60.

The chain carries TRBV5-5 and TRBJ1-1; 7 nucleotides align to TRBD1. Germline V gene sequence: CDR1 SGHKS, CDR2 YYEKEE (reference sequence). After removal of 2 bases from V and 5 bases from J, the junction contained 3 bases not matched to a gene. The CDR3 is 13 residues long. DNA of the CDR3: TGTGCCAGCAGCTTAGACAGGGATACTGAAGCTTTCTTT. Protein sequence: CASSLDRDTEAFF.

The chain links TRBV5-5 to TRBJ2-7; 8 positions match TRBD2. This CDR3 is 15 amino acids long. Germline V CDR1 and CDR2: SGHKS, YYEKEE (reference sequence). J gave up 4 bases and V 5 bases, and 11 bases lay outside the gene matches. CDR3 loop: CASSIIAGPYYEQYF. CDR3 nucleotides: TGTGCCAGCAGTATAATAGCGGGGCCGTATTACGAGCAGTACTTC.

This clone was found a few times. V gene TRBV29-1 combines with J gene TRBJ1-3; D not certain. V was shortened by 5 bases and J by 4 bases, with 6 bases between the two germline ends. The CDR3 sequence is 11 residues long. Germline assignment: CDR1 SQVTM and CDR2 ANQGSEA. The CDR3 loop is CSVLVGNTIYF. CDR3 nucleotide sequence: TGCAGCGTTCTAGTAGGAAACACCATATATTTT.

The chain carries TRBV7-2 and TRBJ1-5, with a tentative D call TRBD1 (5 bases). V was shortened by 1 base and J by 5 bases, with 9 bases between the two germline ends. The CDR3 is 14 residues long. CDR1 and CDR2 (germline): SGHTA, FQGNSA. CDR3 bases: TGTGCCAGCAGCTTAGGACAGTACTATCAGCCCCAGCATTTT. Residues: CASSLGQYYQPQHF.

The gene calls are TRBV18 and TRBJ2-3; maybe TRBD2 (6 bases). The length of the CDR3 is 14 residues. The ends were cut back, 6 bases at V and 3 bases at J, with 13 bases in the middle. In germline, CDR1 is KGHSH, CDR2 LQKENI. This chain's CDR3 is CASSAGLGTDTQYF. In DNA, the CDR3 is TGTGCCAGCTCGGCGGGACTTGGGACAGATACGCAGTATTTT.

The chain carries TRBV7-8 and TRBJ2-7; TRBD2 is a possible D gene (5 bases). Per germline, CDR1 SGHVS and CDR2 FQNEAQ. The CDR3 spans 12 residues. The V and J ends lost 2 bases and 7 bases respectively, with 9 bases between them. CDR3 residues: CASSLRRAEQYF. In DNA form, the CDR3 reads TGTGCCAGCAGCTTAAGGCGGGCAGAGCAGTACTTC.

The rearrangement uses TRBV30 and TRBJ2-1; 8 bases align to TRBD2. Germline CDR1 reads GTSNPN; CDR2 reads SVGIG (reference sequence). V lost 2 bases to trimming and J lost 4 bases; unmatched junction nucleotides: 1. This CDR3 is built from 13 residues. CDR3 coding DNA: TGTGCCTGGAGTACTAGCGGTTACAATGAGCAGTTCTTC. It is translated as CAWSTSGYNEQFF.

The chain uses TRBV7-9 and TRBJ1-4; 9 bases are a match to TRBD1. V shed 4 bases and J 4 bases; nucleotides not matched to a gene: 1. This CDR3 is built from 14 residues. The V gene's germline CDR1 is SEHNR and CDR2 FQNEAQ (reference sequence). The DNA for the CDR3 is TGTGCCAGCAGCTCGACAGGGGGTAATGAAAAACTGTTTTTT. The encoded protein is CASSSTGGNEKLFF. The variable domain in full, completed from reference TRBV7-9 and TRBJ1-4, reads DTGVSQNPRHKITKRGQNVTFRCDPISEHNRLYWYRQTLGQGPEFLTYFQNEAQLEKSRLLSDRFSAERPKGSFSTLEIQRTEQGDSAMYLCASSSTGGNEKLFFGSGTQLSVL.

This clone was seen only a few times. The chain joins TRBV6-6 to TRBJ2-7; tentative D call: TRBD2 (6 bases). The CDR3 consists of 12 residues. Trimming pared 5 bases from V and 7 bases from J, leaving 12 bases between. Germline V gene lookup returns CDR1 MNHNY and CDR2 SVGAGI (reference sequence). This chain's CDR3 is CASSRGEVEQYF. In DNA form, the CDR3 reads TGTGCCAGCAGTCGCGGGGAGGTTGAGCAGTACTTC.

The CDR3 DNA reads TGTGCCAGCAGCTCCTTTATGAACACTGAAGCTTTCTTT. Its protein product is CASSSFMNTEAFF. This chain links TRBV7-9 with TRBJ1-1; no firm D call. CDR1 SEHNR and CDR2 FQNEAQ come from the germline V gene (reference sequence). Trimming left V 4 bases short and J 0 bases short, with 6 bases between. The CDR3 sequence is 13 residues long.